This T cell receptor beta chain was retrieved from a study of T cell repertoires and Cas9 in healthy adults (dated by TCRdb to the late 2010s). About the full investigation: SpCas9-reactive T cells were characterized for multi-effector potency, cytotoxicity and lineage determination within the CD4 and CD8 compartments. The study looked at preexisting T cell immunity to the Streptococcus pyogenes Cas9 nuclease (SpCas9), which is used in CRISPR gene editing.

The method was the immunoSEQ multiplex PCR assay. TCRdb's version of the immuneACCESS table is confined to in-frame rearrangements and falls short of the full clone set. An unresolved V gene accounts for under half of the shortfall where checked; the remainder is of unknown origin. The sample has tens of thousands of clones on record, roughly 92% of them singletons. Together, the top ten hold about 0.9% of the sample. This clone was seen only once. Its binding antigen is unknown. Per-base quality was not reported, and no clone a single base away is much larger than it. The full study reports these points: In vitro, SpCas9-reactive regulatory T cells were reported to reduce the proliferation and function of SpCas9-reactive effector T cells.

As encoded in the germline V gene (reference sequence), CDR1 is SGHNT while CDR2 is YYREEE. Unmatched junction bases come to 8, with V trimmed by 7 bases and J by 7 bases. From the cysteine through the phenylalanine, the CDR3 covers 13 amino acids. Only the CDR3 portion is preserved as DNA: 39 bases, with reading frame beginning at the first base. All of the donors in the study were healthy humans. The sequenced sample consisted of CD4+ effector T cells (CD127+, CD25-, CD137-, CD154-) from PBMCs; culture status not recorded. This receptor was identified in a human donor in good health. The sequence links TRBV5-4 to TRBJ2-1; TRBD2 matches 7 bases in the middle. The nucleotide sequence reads TGTGCCAGCGGGACCGGGACTATAAATGAGCAGTTCTTC. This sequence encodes CASGTGTINEQFF.